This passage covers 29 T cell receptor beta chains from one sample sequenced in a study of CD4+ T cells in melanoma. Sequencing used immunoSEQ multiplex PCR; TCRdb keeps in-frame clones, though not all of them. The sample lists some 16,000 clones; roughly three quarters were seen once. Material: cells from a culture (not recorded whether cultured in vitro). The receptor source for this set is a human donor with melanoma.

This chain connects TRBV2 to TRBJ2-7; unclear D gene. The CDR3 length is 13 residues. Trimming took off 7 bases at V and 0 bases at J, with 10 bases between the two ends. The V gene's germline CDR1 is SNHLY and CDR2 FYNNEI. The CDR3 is CASTFPLSYEQYF. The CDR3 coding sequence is TGTGCCAGCACCTTTCCCCTCTCCTACGAGCAGTACTTC.

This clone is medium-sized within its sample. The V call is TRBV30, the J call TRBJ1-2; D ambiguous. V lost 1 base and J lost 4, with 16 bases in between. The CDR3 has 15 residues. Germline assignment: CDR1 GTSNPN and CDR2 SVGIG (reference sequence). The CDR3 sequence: CAWSGRSRSSYGYTF. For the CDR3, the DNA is TGTGCCTGGAGTGGGAGGAGTCGGTCAAGCTATGGCTACACCTTC.

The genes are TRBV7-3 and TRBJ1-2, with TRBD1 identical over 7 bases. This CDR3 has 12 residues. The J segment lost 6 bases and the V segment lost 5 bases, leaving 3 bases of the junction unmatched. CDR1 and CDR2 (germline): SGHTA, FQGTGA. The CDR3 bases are TGTGCCAGCAGCCTGACAGGGCATGGCTACACCTTC. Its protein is CASSLTGHGYTF.

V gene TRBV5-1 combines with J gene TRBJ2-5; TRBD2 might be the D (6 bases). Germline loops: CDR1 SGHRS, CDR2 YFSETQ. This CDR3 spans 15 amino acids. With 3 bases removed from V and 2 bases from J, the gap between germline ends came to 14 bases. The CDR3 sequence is CASSWLGTFQETQYF. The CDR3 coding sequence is TGCGCCAGCAGCTGGCTCGGGACTTTTCAAGAGACCCAGTACTTC.

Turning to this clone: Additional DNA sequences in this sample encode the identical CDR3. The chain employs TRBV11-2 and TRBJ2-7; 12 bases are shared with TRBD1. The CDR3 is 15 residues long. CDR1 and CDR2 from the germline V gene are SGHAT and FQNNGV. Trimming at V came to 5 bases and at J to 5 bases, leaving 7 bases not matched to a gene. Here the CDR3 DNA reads TGTGCCAGCAGCCGCCGGGGACAGGGGGCAAACGAGCAGTACTTC. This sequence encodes CASSRRGQGANEQYF.

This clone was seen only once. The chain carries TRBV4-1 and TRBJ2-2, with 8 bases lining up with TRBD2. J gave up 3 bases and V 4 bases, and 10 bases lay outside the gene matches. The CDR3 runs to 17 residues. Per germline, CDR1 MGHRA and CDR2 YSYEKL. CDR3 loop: CASSLLRGGLDTGELFF. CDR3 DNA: TGCGCCAGCAGCCTCTTACGGGGGGGGTTGGACACCGGGGAGCTGTTTTTT.

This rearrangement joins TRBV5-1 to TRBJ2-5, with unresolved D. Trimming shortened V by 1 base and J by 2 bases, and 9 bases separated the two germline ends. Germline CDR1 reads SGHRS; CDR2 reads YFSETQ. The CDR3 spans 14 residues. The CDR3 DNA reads TGCGCCAGCAGCTTGCGCAGCGCACAAGAGACCCAGTACTTC. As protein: CASSLRSAQETQYF.

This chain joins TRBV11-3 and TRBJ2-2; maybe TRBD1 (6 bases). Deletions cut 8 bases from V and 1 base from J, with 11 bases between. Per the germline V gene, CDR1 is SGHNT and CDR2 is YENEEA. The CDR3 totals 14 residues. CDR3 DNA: TGTGCCAGCGCGGGCAGGGGGAACACCGGGGAGCTGTTTTTT. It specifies CASAGRGNTGELFF.

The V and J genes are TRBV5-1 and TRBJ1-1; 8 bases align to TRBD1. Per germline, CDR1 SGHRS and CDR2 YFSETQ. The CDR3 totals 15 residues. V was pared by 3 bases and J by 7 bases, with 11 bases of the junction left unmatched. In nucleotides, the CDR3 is TGCGCCAGCAGCTCTCAGGGGGCGCGGAAGGGTGAAGCTTTCTTT. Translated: CASSSQGARKGEAFF. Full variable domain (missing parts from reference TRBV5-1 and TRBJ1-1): KAGVTQTPRYLIKTRGQQVTLSCSPISGHRSVSWYQQTPGQGLQFLFEYFSETQRNKGNFPGRFSGRQFSNSRSEMNVSTLELGDSALYLCASSSQGARKGEAFFGQGTRLTVV.

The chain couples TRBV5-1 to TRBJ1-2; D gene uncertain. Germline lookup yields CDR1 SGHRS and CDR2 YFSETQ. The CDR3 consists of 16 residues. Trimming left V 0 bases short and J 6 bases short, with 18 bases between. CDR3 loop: CASSLASGPVMDGYTF. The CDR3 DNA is TGCGCCAGCAGCTTGGCATCCGGCCCCGTTATGGATGGCTACACCTTC. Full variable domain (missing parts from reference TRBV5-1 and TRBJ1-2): KAGVTQTPRYLIKTRGQQVTLSCSPISGHRSVSWYQQTPGQGLQFLFEYFSETQRNKGNFPGRFSGRQFSNSRSEMNVSTLELGDSALYLCASSLASGPVMDGYTFGSGTRLTVV.

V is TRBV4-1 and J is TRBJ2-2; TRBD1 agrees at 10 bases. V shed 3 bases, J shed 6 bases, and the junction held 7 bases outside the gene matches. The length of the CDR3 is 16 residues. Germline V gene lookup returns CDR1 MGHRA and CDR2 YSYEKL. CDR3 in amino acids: CASSHPGQGRSGELFF. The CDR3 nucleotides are TGCGCCAGCAGCCATCCGGGACAGGGGAGATCCGGGGAGCTGTTTTTT.

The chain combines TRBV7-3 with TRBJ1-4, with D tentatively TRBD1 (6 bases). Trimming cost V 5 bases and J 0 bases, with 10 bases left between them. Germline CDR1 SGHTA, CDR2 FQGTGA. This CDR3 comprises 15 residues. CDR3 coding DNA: TGTGCCAGCAGCGAACAGGGTACAACTAATGAAAAACTGTTTTTT. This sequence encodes CASSEQGTTNEKLFF.

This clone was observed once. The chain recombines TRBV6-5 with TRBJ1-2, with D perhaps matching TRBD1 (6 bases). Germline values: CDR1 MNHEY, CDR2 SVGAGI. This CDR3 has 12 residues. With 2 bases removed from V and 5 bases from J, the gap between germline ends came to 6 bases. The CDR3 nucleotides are TGTGCCAGCAGTTACCAGGGGTATGGCTACACCTTC. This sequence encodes CASSYQGYGYTF.

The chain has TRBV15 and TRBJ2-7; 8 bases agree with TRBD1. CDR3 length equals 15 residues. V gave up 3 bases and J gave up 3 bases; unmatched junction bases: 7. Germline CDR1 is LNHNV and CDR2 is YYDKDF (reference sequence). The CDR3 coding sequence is TGTGCCACCAGCAGGGGCGGGACAGGACACTACGAGCAGTACTTC. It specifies CATSRGGTGHYEQYF.

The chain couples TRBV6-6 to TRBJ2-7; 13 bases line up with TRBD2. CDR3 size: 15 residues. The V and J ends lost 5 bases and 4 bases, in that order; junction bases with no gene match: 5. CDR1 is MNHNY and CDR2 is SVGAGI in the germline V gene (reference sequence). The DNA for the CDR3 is TGTGCCAGCAGTCCGACTAGCGGGGGGTTATACGAGCAGTACTTC. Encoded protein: CASSPTSGGLYEQYF.

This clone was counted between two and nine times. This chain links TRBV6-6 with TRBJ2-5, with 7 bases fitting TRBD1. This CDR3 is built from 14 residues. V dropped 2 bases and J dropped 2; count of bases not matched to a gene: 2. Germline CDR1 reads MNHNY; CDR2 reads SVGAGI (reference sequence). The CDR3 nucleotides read TGTGCCAGCAGTTACCAGGGGGAACAAGAGACCCAGTACTTC. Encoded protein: CASSYQGEQETQYF.

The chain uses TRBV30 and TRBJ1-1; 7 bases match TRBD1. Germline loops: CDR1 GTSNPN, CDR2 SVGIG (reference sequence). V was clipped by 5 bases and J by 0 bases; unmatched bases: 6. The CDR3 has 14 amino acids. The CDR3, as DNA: TGTGCCTGGCGAAGGGACAGACTGAACACTGAAGCTTTCTTT. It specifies CAWRRDRLNTEAFF.

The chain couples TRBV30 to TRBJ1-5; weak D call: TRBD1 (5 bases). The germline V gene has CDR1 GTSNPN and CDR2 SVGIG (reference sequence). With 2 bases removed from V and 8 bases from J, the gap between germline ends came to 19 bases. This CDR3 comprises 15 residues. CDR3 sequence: CAWSPRGFPRKPQHF. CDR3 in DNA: TGTGCCTGGAGTCCGCGGGGGTTCCCTAGAAAGCCCCAGCATTTT.

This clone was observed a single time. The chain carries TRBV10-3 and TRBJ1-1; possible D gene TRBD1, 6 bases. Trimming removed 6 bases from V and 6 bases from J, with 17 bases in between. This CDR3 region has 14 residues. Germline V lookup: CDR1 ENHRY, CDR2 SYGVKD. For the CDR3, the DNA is TGTGCCATCAGAAAACAGGGAGTCTCCTCTGAAGCTTTCTTT. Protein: CAIRKQGVSSEAFF.

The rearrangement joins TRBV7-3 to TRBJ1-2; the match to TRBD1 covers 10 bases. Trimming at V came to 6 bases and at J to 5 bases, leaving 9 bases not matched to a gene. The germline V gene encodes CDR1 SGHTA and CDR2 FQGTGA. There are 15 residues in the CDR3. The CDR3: CASSYTGTGDYGYTF. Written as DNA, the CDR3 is TGTGCCAGCAGTTATACCGGGACAGGGGATTATGGCTACACCTTC.

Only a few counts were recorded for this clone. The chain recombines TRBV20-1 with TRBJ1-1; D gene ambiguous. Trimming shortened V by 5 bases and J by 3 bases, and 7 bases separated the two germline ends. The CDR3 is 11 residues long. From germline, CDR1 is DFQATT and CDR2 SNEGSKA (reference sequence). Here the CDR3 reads CSAAGDTEAFF. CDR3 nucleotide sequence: TGCAGTGCTGCCGGGGACACTGAAGCTTTCTTT.

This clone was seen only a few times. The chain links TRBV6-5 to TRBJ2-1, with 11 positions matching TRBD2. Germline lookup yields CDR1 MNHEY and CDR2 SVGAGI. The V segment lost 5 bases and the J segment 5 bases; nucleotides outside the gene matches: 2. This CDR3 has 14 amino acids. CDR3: CASSRLAGNNEQFF. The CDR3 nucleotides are TGTGCCAGCAGTAGACTAGCGGGGAACAATGAGCAGTTCTTC.

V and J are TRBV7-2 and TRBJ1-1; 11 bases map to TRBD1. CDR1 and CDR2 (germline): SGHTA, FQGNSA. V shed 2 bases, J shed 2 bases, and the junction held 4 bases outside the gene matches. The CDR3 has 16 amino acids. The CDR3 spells CASSLRTGGLNTEAFF. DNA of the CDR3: TGTGCCAGCAGCTTAAGGACAGGGGGCTTAAACACTGAAGCTTTCTTT.

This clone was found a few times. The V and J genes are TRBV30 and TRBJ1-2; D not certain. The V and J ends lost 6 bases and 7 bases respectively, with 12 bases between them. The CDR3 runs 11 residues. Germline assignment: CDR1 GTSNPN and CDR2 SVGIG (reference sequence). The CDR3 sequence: CACQPALGYTF. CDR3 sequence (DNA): TGTGCCTGCCAACCAGCTCTTGGCTACACCTTC.

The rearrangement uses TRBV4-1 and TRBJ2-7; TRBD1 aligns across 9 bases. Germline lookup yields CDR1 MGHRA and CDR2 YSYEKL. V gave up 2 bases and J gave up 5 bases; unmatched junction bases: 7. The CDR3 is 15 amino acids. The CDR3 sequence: CASSQHGTGSDEQYF. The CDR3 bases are TGCGCCAGCAGCCAACACGGGACAGGGAGCGACGAGCAGTACTTC.

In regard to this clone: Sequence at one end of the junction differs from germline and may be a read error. The CDR3 spells CASSYSRDSNQPQHF. Written as DNA, the CDR3 is TGTGCCAGCAGTTACTCGAGGGACAGCAATCAGCCCCAGCATTTT. The chain recombines TRBV6-4 with TRBJ1-5, with a tentative D call TRBD1 (5 bases). CDR3 length equals 15 residues. Germline V CDR1 and CDR2: MRHNA, SNTAGT.

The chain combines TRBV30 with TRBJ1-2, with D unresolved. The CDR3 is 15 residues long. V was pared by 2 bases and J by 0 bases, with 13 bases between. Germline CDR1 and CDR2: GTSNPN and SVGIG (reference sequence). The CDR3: CAWSSPVRANYGYTF. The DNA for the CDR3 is TGTGCCTGGAGTTCTCCGGTCAGAGCTAACTATGGCTACACCTTC.

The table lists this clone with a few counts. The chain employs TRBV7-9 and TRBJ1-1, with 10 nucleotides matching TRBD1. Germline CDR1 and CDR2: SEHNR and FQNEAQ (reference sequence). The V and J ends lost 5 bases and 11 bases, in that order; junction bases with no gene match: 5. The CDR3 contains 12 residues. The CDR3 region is CASSPSDRGAFF. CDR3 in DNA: TGTGCCAGCAGCCCCTCGGACAGGGGGGCTTTCTTT.

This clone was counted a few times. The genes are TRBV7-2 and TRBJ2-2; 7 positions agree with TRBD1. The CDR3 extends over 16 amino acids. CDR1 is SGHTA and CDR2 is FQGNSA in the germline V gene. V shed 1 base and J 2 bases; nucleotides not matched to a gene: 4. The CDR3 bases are TGTGCCAGCAGCTTAGGGACAGGCGGCAACACCGGGGAGCTGTTTTTT. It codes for CASSLGTGGNTGELFF.